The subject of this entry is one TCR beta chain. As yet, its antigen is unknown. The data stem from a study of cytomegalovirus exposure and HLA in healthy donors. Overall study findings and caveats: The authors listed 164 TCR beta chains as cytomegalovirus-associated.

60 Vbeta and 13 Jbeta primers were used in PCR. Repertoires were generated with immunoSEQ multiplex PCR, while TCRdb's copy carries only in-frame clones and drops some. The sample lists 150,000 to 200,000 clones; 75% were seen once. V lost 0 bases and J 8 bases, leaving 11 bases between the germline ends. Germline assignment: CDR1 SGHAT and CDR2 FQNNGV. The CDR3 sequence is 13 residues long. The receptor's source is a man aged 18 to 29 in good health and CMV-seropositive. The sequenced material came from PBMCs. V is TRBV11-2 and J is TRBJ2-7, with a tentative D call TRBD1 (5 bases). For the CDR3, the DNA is TGTGCCAGCAGCTTAGATCGACAGTCACAGCAGTACTTC. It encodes CASSLDRQSQQYF.